This T cell receptor (beta chain) was observed in a study of T-cell memory formation after mild COVID-19. As for the study in general: Among the donors, TCR clusters were largely specific to each donor. Study-level results: Clones which contracted sat mainly in CM and EM if CD4+, and in EMRA if CD8+.

The germline V gene encodes CDR1 KGHDR and CDR2 SFDVKD. This CDR3 is built from 15 residues. With 7 bases clipped from V and 2 bases from J, the junction kept 5 bases outside the gene matches. This clonotype was picked up many times. As yet, its antigen is unknown. TCRdb fed the 5' RACE reads into MiXCR, producing one record per CDR3 protein. The repertoire holds tens of thousands of distinct CDR3 sequences, with 7.7% as singletons. The clonotype originates from a man in his late teens or twenties who had mild COVID-19 (a few samples of this study predate the infection). Cell type and time point are not known. The sequenced sample was PBMCs or a T cell subset sorted from them (not recorded which). The chain uses TRBV24-1 and TRBJ2-1; 9 nucleotides agree with TRBD2. CDR3 nucleotides: TGTGCCACCAGCACCAGCGGGGGGACCTACAATGAGCAGTTCTTC. It codes for CATSTSGGTYNEQFF.